This entry concerns a single T cell receptor (beta chain). The data are from a study of OX40 agonist ivuxolimab in advanced cancers. Sequencing used immunoSEQ multiplex PCR; TCRdb keeps in-frame clones, though not all of them. The table shows 85,000 to 100,000 clones, with 90% to 95% occurring only once. The TCR sequence derives from an adult with an advanced solid tumor such as melanoma, head and neck, liver or kidney cancer. Sample: CD4+ or CD8+ T cells sorted from blood, taken in a trial of the OX40 agonist ivuxolimab.

The CDR3 region is CASSQNREDDEKLFF. The CDR3 bases are TGTGCCAGCAGCCAAAACAGGGAAGACGATGAAAAACTGTTTTTT. The chain combines TRBV11-1 with TRBJ1-4; maybe TRBD1 (6 bases). Germline CDR1 and CDR2: SGHAT and FQDESV (reference sequence). V lost 5 bases and J 6 bases, leaving 16 bases between the germline ends. CDR3 length: 15 residues.